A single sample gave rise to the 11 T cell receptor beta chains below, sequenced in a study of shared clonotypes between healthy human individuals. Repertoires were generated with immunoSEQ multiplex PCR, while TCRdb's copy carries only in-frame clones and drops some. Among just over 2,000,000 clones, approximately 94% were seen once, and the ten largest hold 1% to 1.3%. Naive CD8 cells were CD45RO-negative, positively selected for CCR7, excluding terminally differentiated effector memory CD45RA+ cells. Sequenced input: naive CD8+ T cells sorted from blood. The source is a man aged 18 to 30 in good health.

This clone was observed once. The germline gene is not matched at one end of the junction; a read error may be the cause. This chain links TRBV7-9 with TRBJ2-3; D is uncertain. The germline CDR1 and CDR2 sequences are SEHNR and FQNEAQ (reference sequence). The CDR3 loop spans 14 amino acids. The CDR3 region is CASSLGVSRDTQYF. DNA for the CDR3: TGTGCCAGCAGCTTAGGGGTTAGCAGAGATACGCAGTATTTT.

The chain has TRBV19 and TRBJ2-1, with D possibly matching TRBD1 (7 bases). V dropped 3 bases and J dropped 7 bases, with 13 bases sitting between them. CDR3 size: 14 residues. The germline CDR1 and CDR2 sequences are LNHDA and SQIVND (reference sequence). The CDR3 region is CASSIDREVNEQFF. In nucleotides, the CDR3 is TGTGCCAGTAGTATCGACAGGGAGGTTAATGAGCAGTTCTTC.

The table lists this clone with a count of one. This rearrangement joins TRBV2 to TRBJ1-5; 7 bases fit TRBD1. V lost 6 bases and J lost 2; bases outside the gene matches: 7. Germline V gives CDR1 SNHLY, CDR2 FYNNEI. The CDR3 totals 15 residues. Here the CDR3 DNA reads TGTGCCAGCAGCCGACTTACAGGGGGCAATCAGCCCCAGCATTTT. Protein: CASSRLTGGNQPQHF.

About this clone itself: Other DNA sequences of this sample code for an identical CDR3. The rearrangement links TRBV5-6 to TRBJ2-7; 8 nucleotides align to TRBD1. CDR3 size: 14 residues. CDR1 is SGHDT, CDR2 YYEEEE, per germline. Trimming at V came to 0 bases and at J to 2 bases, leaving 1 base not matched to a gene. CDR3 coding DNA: TGTGCCAGCAGCTTGGGGACAGGGACCTACGAGCAGTACTTC. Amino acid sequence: CASSLGTGTYEQYF.

The CDR3: CASSFTGPTDTQYF. DNA of the CDR3: TGTGCCAGCAGTTTTACGGGTCCCACAGATACGCAGTATTTT. The chain uses TRBV28 and TRBJ2-3; D remains ambiguous. Deletions cut 3 bases from V and 2 bases from J, with 9 bases between. Germline V gene data show CDR1 as MDHEN and CDR2 as SYDVKM. The CDR3 sequence is 14 residues long.

The CDR3 sequence: CASSYKEGGRSPLHF. For the CDR3, the DNA is TGTGCCAGCAGTTATAAAGAGGGCGGCCGCTCACCCCTCCACTTT. The chain uses TRBV6-5 and TRBJ1-6; no definite D call. Per the germline V gene, CDR1 is MNHEY and CDR2 is SVGAGI. CDR3 length: 15 residues. V gave up 3 bases and J gave up 10 bases, with 16 bases separating them.

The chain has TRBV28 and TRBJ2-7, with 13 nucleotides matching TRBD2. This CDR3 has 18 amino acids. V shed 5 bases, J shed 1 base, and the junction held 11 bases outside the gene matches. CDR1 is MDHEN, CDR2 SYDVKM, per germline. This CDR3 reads CASSPSYRLAGGSYEQYF. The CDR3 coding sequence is TGTGCCAGCAGTCCCTCTTACCGACTAGCGGGGGGTTCCTACGAGCAGTACTTC.

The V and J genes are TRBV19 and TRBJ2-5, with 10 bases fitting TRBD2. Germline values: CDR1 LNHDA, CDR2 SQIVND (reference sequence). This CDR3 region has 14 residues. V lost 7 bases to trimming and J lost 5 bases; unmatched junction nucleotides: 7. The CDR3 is CASKASGRGETQYF. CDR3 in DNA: TGTGCCAGTAAGGCTAGCGGGAGAGGGGAGACCCAGTACTTC.

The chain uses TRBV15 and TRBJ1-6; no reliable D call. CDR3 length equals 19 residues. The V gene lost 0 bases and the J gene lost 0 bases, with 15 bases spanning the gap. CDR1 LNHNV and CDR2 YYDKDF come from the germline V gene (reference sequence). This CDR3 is CATSRDRAAESSYNSPLHF. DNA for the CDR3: TGTGCCACCAGCAGAGATAGAGCAGCCGAGAGCTCCTATAATTCACCCCTCCACTTT.

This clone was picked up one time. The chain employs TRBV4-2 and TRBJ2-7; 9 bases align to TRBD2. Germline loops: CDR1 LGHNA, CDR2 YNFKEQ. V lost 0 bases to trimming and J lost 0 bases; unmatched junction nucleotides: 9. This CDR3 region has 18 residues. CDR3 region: CASSQDGSGGYSSYEQYF. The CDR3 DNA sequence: TGTGCCAGCAGCCAAGATGGTAGCGGGGGTTATAGCTCCTACGAGCAGTACTTC.

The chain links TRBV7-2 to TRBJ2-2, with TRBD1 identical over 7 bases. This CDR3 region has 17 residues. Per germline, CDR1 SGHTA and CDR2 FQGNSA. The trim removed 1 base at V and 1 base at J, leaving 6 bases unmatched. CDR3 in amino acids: CASSLEVGTVNTGELFF. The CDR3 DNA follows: TGTGCCAGCAGCTTAGAGGTCGGGACAGTGAACACCGGGGAGCTGTTTTTT.